One and the same sample provided the 16 T cell receptor beta chains below, sequenced in a study of tumour-infiltrating T cells in Burkitt lymphoma. TCRdb keeps only in-frame clones here, not all; method: immunoSEQ multiplex PCR. Among approximately 46,000 clones listed, approximately 31% were seen once. Sequenced: tumor tissue. These receptors originate from a human donor with Burkitt lymphoma.

This clone was counted between two and nine times. The genes are TRBV6-5 and TRBJ1-1; 8 positions match TRBD1. The CDR3 runs to 15 residues. Germline assignment: CDR1 MNHEY and CDR2 SVGAGI. V dropped 4 bases and J dropped 4; count of bases not matched to a gene: 8. CDR3 amino acids: CASSWDRKGVTEAFF. The CDR3 DNA is TGTGCCAGCAGTTGGGACAGGAAGGGAGTCACTGAAGCTTTCTTT.

The V and J genes are TRBV19 and TRBJ1-6; D remains unclear. In germline, CDR1 is LNHDA, CDR2 SQIVND (reference sequence). V gave up 5 bases and J gave up 6 bases, with 11 bases separating them. The CDR3 consists of 14 residues. The CDR3 sequence is CASSLGPANSPLHF. The CDR3 DNA reads TGTGCCAGTAGTCTGGGCCCCGCTAATTCACCCCTCCACTTT. The whole variable domain, remainder taken from reference TRBV19 and TRBJ1-6, is DGGITQSPKYLFRKEGQNVTLSCEQNLNHDAMYWYRQDPGQGLRLIYYSQIVNDFQKGDIAEGYSVSREKKESFPLTVTSAQKNPTAFYLCASSLGPANSPLHFGNGTRLTVT.

This clone was detected only a few times. V is TRBV6-5 and J is TRBJ1-5; a weak D match, TRBD1 (5 bases). The germline V gene encodes CDR1 MNHEY and CDR2 SVGAGI. The CDR3 has 13 residues. The V gene lost 3 bases and the J gene lost 8 bases, with 11 bases spanning the gap. The DNA for the CDR3 is TGTGCCAGCAGTTATAGGGACTCTGAGCCCCAGCATTTT. Its translation: CASSYRDSEPQHF.

This sequence joins TRBV15 and TRBJ2-2; the D gene is possibly TRBD2 (5 bases). Trimming shortened V by 2 bases and J by 8 bases, and 9 bases separated the two germline ends. The CDR3 sequence is 13 residues long. In germline, CDR1 is LNHNV, CDR2 YYDKDF (reference sequence). CDR3 protein: CATSRLATGELFF. CDR3 DNA sequence: TGTGCCACCAGCAGACTAGCCACTGGGGAGCTGTTTTTT.

This sequence joins TRBV18 and TRBJ1-2; TRBD1 aligns across 8 bases. Germline CDR1 is KGHSH and CDR2 is LQKENI. CDR3 length: 14 residues. V was clipped by 8 bases and J by 7 bases; unmatched bases: 12. This chain's CDR3 is CASTALTGDFGYTF. The CDR3 DNA follows: TGTGCCAGCACGGCGTTGACAGGGGACTTTGGCTACACCTTC.

This chain joins TRBV7-8 and TRBJ1-1; D not certain. The germline CDR1 and CDR2 sequences are SGHVS and FQNEAQ. CDR3 size: 14 residues. Trimming took 8 bases from V and 4 from J, leaving 17 bases between them. CDR3 in amino acids: CASAPSGGGTEAFF. CDR3 bases: TGTGCCAGCGCCCCTTCCGGAGGCGGCACTGAAGCTTTCTTT.

The genes are TRBV10-2 and TRBJ2-3; the match to TRBD2 covers 9 bases. CDR1 WSHSY and CDR2 SAAADI come from the germline V gene. The CDR3 is 18 amino acids. The junction had 9 bases not matched to a gene; V was cut back by 2 bases and J by 0 bases. CDR3 sequence: CASSEVAGGALSTDTQYF. The CDR3 DNA reads TGCGCCAGCAGTGAGGTGGCGGGGGGGGCCCTTAGCACAGATACGCAGTATTTT.

The chain recombines TRBV7-8 with TRBJ1-6; D gene unclear. Germline CDR1 and CDR2: SGHVS and FQNEAQ. The V end was cut by 5 bases, the J end by 7 bases, with 27 bases between. The CDR3 loop spans 19 amino acids. CDR3 nucleotide sequence: TGTGCCAGCAGCCGCGACCCGGGGTTCTACCAGTCCGGGAATTCACCCCTCCACTTT. Translation: CASSRDPGFYQSGNSPLHF.

This clone was picked up a small number of times. The chain couples TRBV7-9 to TRBJ1-4; D remains ambiguous. Trimming removed 3 bases from V and 8 bases from J, with 16 bases in between. The CDR3 has 15 amino acids. Looked up from germline, CDR1 is SEHNR and CDR2 is FQNEAQ (reference sequence). The CDR3 sequence: CASSFQLASGEKLFF. CDR3 nucleotides: TGTGCCAGCAGCTTTCAGTTGGCGTCAGGAGAAAAACTGTTTTTT.

This clone was found a few times. The rearrangement joins TRBV5-4 to TRBJ2-3; TRBD2 matches at 7 bases. CDR1 and CDR2 from the germline V gene are SGHNT and YYREEE (reference sequence). This CDR3 spans 15 amino acids. The J segment lost 3 bases and the V segment lost 2 bases, leaving 6 bases of the junction unmatched. CDR3 in DNA: TGTGCCAGCAGCTTCATTCGCGGGGGAACAGATACGCAGTATTTT. Protein: CASSFIRGGTDTQYF.

The chain has TRBV28 and TRBJ2-7, with 7 bases fitting TRBD2. With 5 bases clipped from V and 2 bases from J, the junction kept 3 bases outside the gene matches. This CDR3 spans 13 amino acids. Germline CDR1 MDHEN, CDR2 SYDVKM. CDR3 DNA: TGTGCCAGCAGTGGGACTACCACCTACGAGCAGTACTTC. Its protein is CASSGTTTYEQYF.

In this sample, this clone turned up a few times. The V and J genes are TRBV7-9 and TRBJ1-5; D ambiguous. Germline CDR1 reads SEHNR; CDR2 reads FQNEAQ (reference sequence). The CDR3 runs to 12 residues. Trimming pared 5 bases from V and 5 bases from J, leaving 7 bases between. In DNA, the CDR3 is TGTGCCAGCAGCCCCCAGGATCAGCCCCAGCATTTT. Encoded protein: CASSPQDQPQHF.

This clone turned up a few times. The V and J genes are TRBV29-1 and TRBJ2-3; TRBD1 aligns across 12 bases. The CDR3 runs 18 residues. V was clipped by 6 bases and J by 1 base; unmatched bases: 14. In germline, CDR1 is SQVTM, CDR2 ANQGSEA. CDR3 bases: TGCAGCGTGGGCCCCGGGACAGGGGGCTATGAAGGCACAGATACGCAGTATTTT. Translating it yields CSVGPGTGGYEGTDTQYF.

V and J are TRBV5-6 and TRBJ1-2, with 9 bases identical to TRBD1. V dropped 0 bases and J dropped 3; count of bases not matched to a gene: 6. Germline assignment: CDR1 SGHDT and CDR2 YYEEEE. There are 16 residues in the CDR3. The CDR3, as DNA: TGTGCCAGCAGCTTGGCCTTGACAGGGGGGGACTATGGCTACACCTTC. Translation: CASSLALTGGDYGYTF.

Only a few counts were recorded for this clone. V usage is TRBV6-5 and J usage is TRBJ2-4, with 7 nucleotides matching TRBD2. The germline V gene encodes CDR1 MNHEY and CDR2 SVGAGI. V lost 5 bases, J lost 6 bases, and 4 bases stayed unmatched. The length of the CDR3 is 13 residues. CDR3 sequence reads: CASSPGTINIQYF. Written as DNA, the CDR3 is TGTGCCAGCAGTCCCGGGACTATAAACATTCAGTACTTC.

The CDR3 sequence is CASGTGVGRNQPQHF. CDR3 in DNA: TGTGCCAGCGGGACAGGGGTAGGGCGCAATCAGCCCCAGCATTTT. The rearrangement joins TRBV6-6 to TRBJ1-5; TRBD1 matches 10 bases. The CDR3 contains 15 residues. V lost 8 bases to trimming and J lost 2 bases; unmatched junction nucleotides: 6. CDR1 and CDR2 from the germline V gene are MNHNY and SVGAGI (reference sequence).